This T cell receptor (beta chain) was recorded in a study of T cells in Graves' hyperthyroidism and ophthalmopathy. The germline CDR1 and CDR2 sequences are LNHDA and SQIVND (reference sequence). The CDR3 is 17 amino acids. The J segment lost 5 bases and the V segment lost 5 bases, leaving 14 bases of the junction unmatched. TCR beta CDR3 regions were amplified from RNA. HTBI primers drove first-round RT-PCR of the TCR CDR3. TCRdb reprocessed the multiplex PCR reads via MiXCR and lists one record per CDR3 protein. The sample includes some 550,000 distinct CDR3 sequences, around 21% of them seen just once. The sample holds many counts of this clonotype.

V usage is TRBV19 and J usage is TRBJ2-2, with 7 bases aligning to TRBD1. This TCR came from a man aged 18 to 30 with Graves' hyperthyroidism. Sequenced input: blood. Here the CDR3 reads CASSHGQATLGTGELFF. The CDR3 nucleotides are TGTGCCAGTAGTCACGGACAGGCAACTTTGGGTACCGGGGAGCTGTTTTTT.